The source of this TCR beta chain is a study of CD8+ T cells in alopecia areata. Stated treatment: oral pan-JAK inhibitor, 5-10 mg twice daily. Specimens obtained from alopecia areata patients comprised lesional scalp punch biopsies and peripheral blood. RNA extraction was followed by reverse transcription into cDNA, which acted as the sequencing template. The table came from immunoSEQ multiplex PCR; TCRdb's copy has only in-frame clones and leaves some out. The sample carries 150,000 to 250,000 clones, 55% to 70% recorded once. The sequenced sample was CD4+ T cells sorted from blood, obtained at week 24, from a patient treated with tofacitinib. The source is a human donor with alopecia areata.

The CDR3 loop is CASSRRDRGTHYGYTF. Here the CDR3 DNA reads TGTGCCAGCAGCCGCAGGGACAGGGGGACCCACTATGGCTACACCTTC. The chain carries TRBV7-9 and TRBJ1-2; 11 bases align to TRBD1. Trimming cost V 5 bases and J 3 bases; bases outside gene matches: 8. The CDR3 contains 16 residues. CDR1 is SEHNR and CDR2 is FQNEAQ in the germline V gene (reference sequence).